The 24 T cell receptor beta chains below all came from one sample that was sequenced in a study of T cell responses to AZD1222 COVID-19 vaccine. This table comes from immunoSEQ multiplex PCR, and its TCRdb copy is limited to in-frame clones, with some not included. Altogether over 75,000 clones are present, roughly nine tenths being singletons, with the ten largest covering 2% to 2.5%. The starting material was peripheral blood, obtained on day 0 of AZD1222 vaccination. The receptor set was obtained from an adult in good health.

V usage is TRBV15 and J usage is TRBJ1-6; the D is unclear. Germline V CDR1 and CDR2: LNHNV, YYDKDF (reference sequence). This CDR3 region has 13 residues. V dropped 6 bases and J dropped 6 bases, with 9 bases sitting between them. For the CDR3, the DNA is TGTGCCACCAGGGGTCGGGGTAATTCACCCCTCCACTTT. It specifies CATRGRGNSPLHF.

V and J are TRBV6-2 or TRBV6-3 and TRBJ1-1; tentative D call: TRBD1 (5 bases). Trimming cost V 2 bases and J 6 bases, with 13 bases left between them. Germline values: CDR1 MNHEY, CDR2 SVGEGT. CDR3 length equals 14 residues. The CDR3 nucleotides read TGTGCCAGCAGTTACCTCGACAGAGGGCCTGAAGCTTTCTTT. Its protein product is CASSYLDRGPEAFF.

This clone has just a few counts. The chain employs TRBV18 and TRBJ1-1; a weak D match, TRBD1 (5 bases). V gave up 3 bases and J gave up 2 bases, with 10 bases separating them. Germline CDR1 KGHSH, CDR2 LQKENI. The CDR3 spans 14 residues. The CDR3 region has the DNA TGTGCCAGCTCACCGGGGGTTATTAACACTGAAGCTTTCTTT. Its translation is CASSPGVINTEAFF.

The chain is built from TRBV5-1 and TRBJ2-7; the match to TRBD2 covers 10 bases. The CDR3 is 20 residues long. The J segment lost 5 bases and the V segment lost 0 bases, leaving 20 bases of the junction unmatched. Germline CDR1 reads SGHRS; CDR2 reads YFSETQ. CDR3 coding DNA: TGCGCCAGCAGCTTGGTAGAGTTGCTAGCGGGGGAACCTTTGTGGAACGAGCAGTACTTC. It yields the protein CASSLVELLAGEPLWNEQYF.

The chain links TRBV24-1 to TRBJ2-1; 7 bases align to TRBD1. Trimming removed 3 bases from V and 10 bases from J; junction bases left unmatched: 8. From germline, CDR1 is KGHDR and CDR2 SFDVKD. The CDR3 has 14 residues. The CDR3 reads CATSDPGQSEEQFF. As DNA, the CDR3 is TGTGCCACCAGTGATCCGGGACAGTCGGAAGAGCAGTTCTTC.

The V call is TRBV7-2, the J call TRBJ2-1; 8 bases agree with TRBD2. Germline CDR1 reads SGHTA; CDR2 reads FQGNSA. Trimming removed 3 bases from V and 8 bases from J; junction bases left unmatched: 18. This CDR3 is built from 18 residues. CDR3 in amino acids: CASSFRQLGAGVIDEQFF. The CDR3 DNA is TGTGCCAGCAGCTTTAGACAGTTGGGAGCGGGAGTAATAGATGAGCAGTTCTTC.

This rearrangement joins TRBV5-1 to TRBJ1-5; TRBD1 might be the D (5 bases). The germline V gene encodes CDR1 SGHRS and CDR2 YFSETQ. Trimming stripped 0 bases from V and 1 base from J, with 5 bases between. This CDR3 has 14 amino acids. The DNA of the CDR3 is TGCGCCAGCAGCTTGGGACAGAGCAATCAGCCCCAGCATTTT. This encodes CASSLGQSNQPQHF.

This chain uses TRBV5-4 with TRBJ1-6; 8 positions agree with TRBD1. Trimming cost V 5 bases and J 9 bases; bases outside gene matches: 13. The CDR3 sequence is 16 residues long. In germline, CDR1 is SGHNT, CDR2 YYREEE (reference sequence). DNA of the CDR3: TGTGCCAGCAGTTCAGAGGGGGGGACAGGAACTTCACCCCTCCACTTT. Its protein is CASSSEGGTGTSPLHF.

The chain combines TRBV18 with TRBJ1-5; TRBD1 might be the D (5 bases). Germline loops: CDR1 KGHSH, CDR2 LQKENI. The length of the CDR3 is 16 residues. V gave up 1 base and J gave up 1 base, with 11 bases separating them. CDR3 residues: CASSPLPGVSNQPQHF. The CDR3 bases are TGTGCCAGCTCACCACTCCCGGGGGTGAGCAATCAGCCCCAGCATTTT.

In its sample, this clone was seen once. The chain recombines TRBV6-1 with TRBJ1-3; D may be TRBD1 (6 bases). Germline-derived CDR1 and CDR2 are MNHNS and SASEGT. V was clipped by 0 bases and J by 0 bases, with 9 bases between them. This CDR3 has 16 amino acids. CDR3 DNA: TGTGCCAGCAGTGAAGCGCAGGGGAGCTCTGGAAACACCATATATTTT. It encodes CASSEAQGSSGNTIYF.

The J gene is TRBJ2-3, the V gene TRBV14; D is unclear. The CDR3 is 13 residues long. The germline V and J ends were trimmed by 0 bases and 4 bases, with 5 bases remaining between them. CDR1 and CDR2 (germline): SGHDN, FVKESK. This CDR3 reads CASSQDLADTQYF. In DNA, the CDR3 is TGTGCCAGCAGCCAAGATCTTGCAGATACGCAGTATTTT.

The chain combines TRBV5-6 with TRBJ1-1; D is perhaps TRBD1 (5 bases). There are 15 residues in the CDR3. Trimming left V 4 bases short and J 3 bases short, with 16 bases between. The V gene's germline CDR1 is SGHDT and CDR2 YYEEEE. The DNA of the CDR3 is TGTGCCAGCAGCCCCTGGATAGGGGCGGACACTGAAGCTTTCTTT. It translates to CASSPWIGADTEAFF.

This sequence joins TRBV7-9 and TRBJ1-5; D may be TRBD1 (5 bases). V lost 2 bases and J 5 bases, leaving 16 bases between the germline ends. Per the germline V gene, CDR1 is SEHNR and CDR2 is FQNEAQ (reference sequence). The CDR3 runs 16 residues. The CDR3 sequence: CASSLYTQGNHQPQHF. The CDR3 DNA reads as TGTGCCAGCAGCTTATACACCCAGGGCAATCATCAGCCCCAGCATTTT. The entire variable domain, with the rest obtained from reference TRBV7-9 and TRBJ1-5, is as follows: DTGVSQNPRHKITKRGQNVTFRCDPISEHNRLYWYRQTLGQGPEFLTYFQNEAQLEKSRLLSDRFSAERPKGSFSTLEIQRTEQGDSAMYLCASSLYTQGNHQPQHFGDGTRLSIL.

The V call is TRBV28, the J call TRBJ1-5; unclear D gene. Germline CDR1 and CDR2: MDHEN and SYDVKM. The germline V and J ends were trimmed by 3 bases and 0 bases, with 9 bases remaining between them. This CDR3 has 15 residues. DNA of the CDR3: TGTGCCAGCAGTTTCCCCGGAGGTAGCAATCAGCCCCAGCATTTT. The encoded protein is CASSFPGGSNQPQHF.

This sequence joins TRBV11-2 and TRBJ2-3, with D uncertain. CDR1 is SGHAT and CDR2 is FQNNGV in the germline V gene. This CDR3 comprises 13 residues. The germline V and J ends were trimmed by 3 bases and 0 bases, with 4 bases remaining between them. The CDR3, as DNA: TGTGCCAGCAGCTTTCCTAGCACAGATACGCAGTATTTT. It codes for CASSFPSTDTQYF.

V and J are TRBV5-5 and TRBJ1-5; no reliable D call. V dropped 2 bases and J dropped 4 bases, with 16 bases sitting between them. The CDR3 is made up of 16 amino acids. Germline values: CDR1 SGHKS, CDR2 YYEKEE (reference sequence). CDR3: CASSFGVTAINQPQHF. The CDR3 bases are TGTGCCAGCAGCTTTGGGGTTACAGCAATAAATCAGCCCCAGCATTTT. The whole variable domain, filled in from reference TRBV5-5 and TRBJ1-5, reads DAGVTQSPTHLIKTRGQQVTLRCSPISGHKSVSWYQQVLGQGPQFIFQYYEKEERGRGNFPDRFSARQFPNYSSELNVNALLLGDSALYLCASSFGVTAINQPQHFGDGTRLSIL.

The CDR3 nucleotides read TGTGCCAGCAGTTACTCCGGGGGCGTTGAAGCTTTCTTT. It translates to CASSYSGGVEAFF. The chain couples TRBV6-2 or TRBV6-3 to TRBJ1-1; D is perhaps TRBD1 (6 bases). Trimming took off 0 bases at V and 7 bases at J, with 9 bases between the two ends. This CDR3 region has 13 residues. CDR1 is MNHEY and CDR2 is SVGEGT in the germline V gene.

This chain links TRBV5-6 with TRBJ2-2; weak D call: TRBD1 (5 bases). V was cut by 5 bases and J by 0 bases, with 8 bases left in between. Germline V gene data show CDR1 as SGHDT and CDR2 as YYEEEE. The CDR3 consists of 14 residues. The CDR3 nucleotides read TGTGCCAGCAGAAGGACAACGAACACCGGGGAGCTGTTTTTT. Translation gives CASRRTTNTGELFF. Drawing the rest from reference TRBV5-6 and TRBJ2-2, the complete variable domain is DAGVTQSPTHLIKTRGQQVTLRCSPKSGHDTVSWYQQALGQGPQFIFQYYEEEERQRGNFPDRFSGHQFPNYSSELNVNALLLGDSALYLCASRRTTNTGELFFGEGSRLTVL.

The chain is built from TRBV3-1 (or the pseudogene TRBV3-2) and TRBJ2-1; TRBD2 might be the D (7 bases). The CDR3 is made up of 15 amino acids. The V end was cut by 3 bases, the J end by 7 bases, with 16 bases between. Germline loops: CDR1 LGHDT, CDR2 YNNKEL (reference sequence). The CDR3 loop reads CASSHRGGIENEQFF. Here the CDR3 DNA reads TGTGCCAGCAGCCATAGGGGGGGGATAGAGAATGAGCAGTTCTTC.

The chain recombines TRBV7-2 with TRBJ2-2; either TRBD1 or TRBD2 may fit D (5 bases each). The CDR3 runs 15 residues. Deletions cut 4 bases from V and 4 bases from J, with 13 bases between. The germline V gene has CDR1 SGHTA and CDR2 FQGNSA. CDR3 nucleotides: TGTGCCAGCAGCTCCTCGTCGGGGACCACCGGGGAGCTGTTTTTT. Its protein product is CASSSSSGTTGELFF.

The rearrangement uses TRBV5-1 and TRBJ2-1, with 11 positions matching TRBD2. CDR1 and CDR2 from the germline V gene are SGHRS and YFSETQ. CDR3 length: 17 residues. Unmatched junction bases numbered 9, after V lost 0 bases and J lost 7 bases. The CDR3 spells CASSLVTSGSRGNEQFF. The CDR3 region has the DNA TGCGCCAGCAGCTTGGTTACTAGCGGGAGCAGGGGTAATGAGCAGTTCTTC.

The chain couples TRBV5-1 to TRBJ2-5; no definite D call. Between the trimmed V and J ends, which lost 3 bases and 6 bases, there was a span of 21 bases. The CDR3 is 16 residues long. The germline V gene has CDR1 SGHRS and CDR2 YFSETQ. The CDR3 sequence: CASSSQDLGGIQTQYF. DNA for the CDR3: TGCGCCAGCAGCTCCCAAGACTTAGGTGGGATCCAGACCCAGTACTTC.

The gene calls are TRBV3-1 (or the pseudogene TRBV3-2) and TRBJ2-7; weak D call: TRBD2 (6 bases). Germline CDR1 and CDR2: LGHDT and YNNKEL (reference sequence). This CDR3 contains 15 residues. Trimming removed 0 bases from V and 2 bases from J, with 11 bases in between. CDR3 region: CASSQDGRGTYEQYF. The DNA of the CDR3 is TGTGCCAGCAGCCAAGACGGGAGAGGGACCTACGAGCAGTACTTC.

The CDR3 reads CASSPRDRGQGQPQHF. For the CDR3, the DNA is TGTGCCAGTAGTCCGAGGGACAGGGGGCAGGGTCAGCCCCAGCATTTT. The V gene is TRBV19, the J gene TRBJ1-5; 12 bases line up with TRBD1. Per germline, CDR1 LNHDA and CDR2 SQIVND (reference sequence). The CDR3 contains 16 residues. V shed 5 bases and J 6 bases; nucleotides not matched to a gene: 8.